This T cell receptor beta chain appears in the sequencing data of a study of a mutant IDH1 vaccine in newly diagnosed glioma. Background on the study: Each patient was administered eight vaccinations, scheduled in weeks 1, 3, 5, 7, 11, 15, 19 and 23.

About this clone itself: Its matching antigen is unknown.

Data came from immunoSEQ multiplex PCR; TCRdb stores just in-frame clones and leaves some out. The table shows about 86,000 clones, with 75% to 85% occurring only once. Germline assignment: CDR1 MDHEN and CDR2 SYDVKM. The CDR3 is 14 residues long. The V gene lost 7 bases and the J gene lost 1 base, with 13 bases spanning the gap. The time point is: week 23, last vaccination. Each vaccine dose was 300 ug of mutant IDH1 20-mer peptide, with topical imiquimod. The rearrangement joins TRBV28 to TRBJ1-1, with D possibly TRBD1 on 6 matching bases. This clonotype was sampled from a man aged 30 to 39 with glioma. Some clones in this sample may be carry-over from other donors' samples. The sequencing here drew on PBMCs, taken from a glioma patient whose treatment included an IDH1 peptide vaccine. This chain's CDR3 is CASNQQGENTEAFF. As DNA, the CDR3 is TGTGCCAGCAACCAACAGGGAGAGAACACTGAAGCTTTCTTT.